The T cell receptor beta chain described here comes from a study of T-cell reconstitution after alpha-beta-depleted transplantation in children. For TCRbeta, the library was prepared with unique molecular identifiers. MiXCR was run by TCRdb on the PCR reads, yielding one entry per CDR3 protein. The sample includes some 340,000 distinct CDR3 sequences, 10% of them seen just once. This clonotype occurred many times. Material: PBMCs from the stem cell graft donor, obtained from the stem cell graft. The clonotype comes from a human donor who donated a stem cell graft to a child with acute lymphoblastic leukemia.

The CDR3 nucleotides read TGTGCCAGCAGTGGACAGGGGGCTTTCTACGAGCAGTACTTC. As protein: CASSGQGAFYEQYF. V gene TRBV6-2 or TRBV6-3 combines with J gene TRBJ2-7; TRBD1 aligns across 11 bases. CDR3 length: 14 amino acids. Trimming removed 5 bases from V and 3 bases from J; junction bases left unmatched: 3. CDR1 is MNHEY, CDR2 SVGEGT, per germline.